Below, 22 T cell receptor beta chains from the same sample are listed, as sequenced in a study of response to subunit inactivated influenza vaccine. In TCRdb, the RT-PCR reads were re-called with MiXCR into one record per CDR3 protein. The sample lists approximately 300,000 distinct CDR3 sequences; roughly 22% were seen once. The sequences come from PBMCs from blood, collected less than 22 months after vaccination. These receptors were collected from a man aged 45 to 75 who received an inactivated influenza vaccine.

The chain joins TRBV5-1 to TRBJ1-6, with D uncertain. The CDR3 is 14 amino acids. V dropped 0 bases and J dropped 6 bases, with 7 bases sitting between them. Germline CDR1 is SGHRS and CDR2 is YFSETQ. CDR3 sequence reads: CASSLEALNSPLHF. For the CDR3, the DNA is TGCGCCAGCAGCTTGGAGGCCCTTAATTCACCCCTCCACTTT.

This clonotype has more than one count but fewer than ten. The chain uses TRBV5-1 and TRBJ2-7; tentative D call: TRBD1 (6 bases). V gave up 0 bases and J gave up 3 bases, with 10 bases separating them. The CDR3 contains 14 residues. CDR1 SGHRS and CDR2 YFSETQ come from the germline V gene. This chain's CDR3 is CASSLDREIYEQYF. Here the CDR3 DNA reads TGCGCCAGCAGCTTGGACAGGGAGATCTACGAGCAGTACTTC. The full variable domain, its missing parts supplied by reference TRBV5-1 and TRBJ2-7, is KAGVTQTPRYLIKTRGQQVTLSCSPISGHRSVSWYQQTPGQGLQFLFEYFSETQRNKGNFPGRFSGRQFSNSRSEMNVSTLELGDSALYLCASSLDREIYEQYFGPGTRLTVT.

This clonotype has a handful of counts. The chain couples TRBV7-2 to TRBJ1-4; D may be TRBD1 (5 bases). The V end was cut by 8 bases, the J end by 6 bases, with 19 bases between. From germline, CDR1 is SGHTA and CDR2 FQGNSA. The CDR3 totals 15 residues. CDR3 amino acids: CASASSGTPYEKLFF. CDR3 sequence (DNA): TGTGCCAGCGCTAGCTCCGGGACCCCGTATGAAAAACTGTTTTTT.

This clonotype has only a few counts. J is TRBJ2-1 and V is TRBV6-2 or TRBV6-3, with D perhaps matching TRBD1 (6 bases). This CDR3 is built from 11 residues. Between the trimmed V and J ends, which lost 5 bases and 13 bases, there was a span of 12 bases. The germline V gene has CDR1 MNHEY and CDR2 SVGEGT. The CDR3 nucleotides are TGTGCCAGCAGTAACACGGGACACCAGTTCTTC. Protein sequence: CASSNTGHQFF.

This clonotype was seen more than once but under ten times. The chain joins TRBV12-3 or TRBV12-4 to TRBJ1-2; D call uncertain. Trimming cost V 4 bases and J 5 bases, with 11 bases left between them. The CDR3 is made up of 13 amino acids. For the CDR3, the DNA is TGTGCCAGCAGTTCAGCCGGGAGTTATGGCTACACCTTC. Its protein is CASSSAGSYGYTF.

The table lists this clonotype with a few counts. V is TRBV20-1 and J is TRBJ2-1, with a possible D match to TRBD2 (7 bases). The V gene's germline CDR1 is DFQATT and CDR2 SNEGSKA (reference sequence). This CDR3 is built from 14 residues. V was pared by 8 bases and J by 6 bases, with 20 bases between. In DNA form, the CDR3 reads TGCAGTCTCACCCGGGGGGCTAGAAGCAATGAGCAGTTCTTC. This sequence encodes CSLTRGARSNEQFF.

The genes are TRBV28 and TRBJ2-7; D not resolved. This CDR3 contains 12 residues. With 6 bases removed from V and 6 bases from J, the gap between germline ends came to 12 bases. Germline CDR1 is MDHEN and CDR2 is SYDVKM. The CDR3 reads CASRGPSREQYF. CDR3 bases: TGTGCCAGCAGAGGTCCCAGTCGCGAGCAGTACTTC.

This rearrangement joins TRBV25-1 to TRBJ2-7; 10 bases map to TRBD1. V lost 3 bases, J lost 2 bases, and 1 base stayed unmatched. Germline V CDR1 and CDR2: MGHDK, SYGVNS. This CDR3 region has 14 residues. The CDR3 reads CASSEGTGAYEQYF. CDR3 DNA: TGTGCCAGCAGTGAGGGGACAGGGGCCTACGAGCAGTACTTC.

This clonotype has a handful of counts. Written as DNA, the CDR3 is TGTGCCAGCTCCTCAGGGACCGGGGGTGAAGCTTTCTTT. This codes for CASSSGTGGEAFF. The gene calls are TRBV18 and TRBJ1-1, with a weak D call TRBD1 (5 bases). Trimming shortened V by 6 bases and J by 7 bases, and 15 bases separated the two germline ends. This CDR3 spans 13 amino acids. Germline CDR1 is KGHSH and CDR2 is LQKENI. Full variable domain (missing parts from reference TRBV18 and TRBJ1-1): NAGVMQNPRHLVRRRGQEARLRCSPMKGHSHVYWYRQLPEEGLKFMVYLQKENIIDESGMPKERFSAEFPKEGPSILRIQQVVRGDSAAYFCASSSGTGGEAFFGQGTRLTVV.

The rearrangement links TRBV9 to TRBJ2-1, with D possibly matching TRBD1 (6 bases). CDR1 and CDR2 from the germline V gene are SGDLS and YYNGEE. The V gene lost 0 bases and the J gene lost 2 bases, with 9 bases spanning the gap. The length of the CDR3 is 15 residues. CDR3 amino acids: CASSVEQGTYNEQFF. The CDR3 region has the DNA TGTGCCAGCAGCGTAGAACAGGGAACCTACAATGAGCAGTTCTTC.

The rearrangement joins TRBV28 to TRBJ2-3, with 9 nucleotides matching TRBD2. The germline V gene has CDR1 MDHEN and CDR2 SYDVKM. Trimming cost V 10 bases and J 0 bases; bases outside gene matches: 8. The CDR3 extends over 15 amino acids. CDR3 sequence reads: CATQAGGPSTDTQYF. CDR3 nucleotides: TGTGCCACTCAAGCGGGAGGCCCCAGCACAGATACGCAGTATTTT.

This clonotype was counted at least ten times. This chain uses TRBV7-8 with TRBJ1-2; tentatively, D is TRBD1 (5 bases). The germline V gene has CDR1 SGHVS and CDR2 FQNEAQ. This CDR3 has 16 residues. V lost 1 base, J lost 4 bases, and 16 bases lay in between. Here the CDR3 DNA reads TGTGCCAGCAGCTTAGGCGGACAAGACGGCTCCTATGGCTACACCTTC. Its protein product is CASSLGGQDGSYGYTF.

The chain employs TRBV7-9 and TRBJ2-5, with a tentative D call TRBD2 (6 bases). V lost 4 bases and J lost 5, with 17 bases in between. This CDR3 region has 15 residues. Germline lookup yields CDR1 SEHNR and CDR2 FQNEAQ (reference sequence). Here the CDR3 reads CASSWRDPILETQYF. The CDR3 DNA reads TGTGCCAGCAGCTGGCGGGACCCCATTCTGGAGACCCAGTACTTC.

This clonotype was picked up many times. The chain combines TRBV27 with TRBJ1-5, with D unresolved. CDR1 is MNHEY, CDR2 SMNVEV, per germline (reference sequence). With 8 bases removed from V and 7 bases from J, the gap between germline ends came to 3 bases. CDR3 length equals 9 residues. The CDR3: CASAQPQHF. CDR3 nucleotide sequence: TGTGCCAGCGCGCAGCCCCAGCATTTT.

This chain joins TRBV6-1 and TRBJ1-5; tentatively, D is TRBD1 (5 bases). V was pared by 1 base and J by 1 base, with 17 bases between. CDR1 is MNHNS, CDR2 SASEGT, per germline. This CDR3 is built from 18 residues. CDR3 bases: TGTGCCAGCAGTGAAGTCGCGCGGGGAGGGGCGAGCAATCAGCCCCAGCATTTT. Amino acids: CASSEVARGGASNQPQHF.

The table lists this clonotype with a few counts. The chain uses TRBV29-1 and TRBJ1-4; D is uncertain. Between the trimmed V and J ends, which lost 4 bases and 6 bases, there was a span of 9 bases. The CDR3 spans 12 residues. Germline CDR1 and CDR2: SQVTM and ANQGSEA. Here the CDR3 reads CSVGRIDEKLFF. CDR3 DNA sequence: TGCAGCGTTGGCCGGATTGATGAAAAACTGTTTTTT.

This clonotype was observed a handful of times. The chain carries TRBV7-2 and TRBJ1-1, with D tentatively TRBD1 (5 bases). Trimming took off 4 bases at V and 4 bases at J, with 16 bases between the two ends. The CDR3 totals 15 residues. Germline V gives CDR1 SGHTA, CDR2 FQGNSA. The CDR3 nucleotides read TGTGCCAGCAGCTCCCTAGGGGCAGGTTTCACTGAAGCTTTCTTT. It yields the protein CASSSLGAGFTEAFF.

This clonotype was observed a handful of times. V gene TRBV4-1 combines with J gene TRBJ1-5, with no clear D. Germline V gene data show CDR1 as MGHRA and CDR2 as YSYEKL. This CDR3 has 15 amino acids. Trimming took 0 bases from V and 4 from J, leaving 10 bases between them. The CDR3 sequence: CASSQEVSTNQPQHF. The DNA for the CDR3 is TGCGCCAGCAGCCAAGAAGTGAGTACTAATCAGCCCCAGCATTTT.

This clonotype was picked up a small number of times. CDR3 loop: CASSPRDYTNTEAFF. The DNA of the CDR3 is TGTGCCAGCTCACCAAGGGATTACACGAACACTGAAGCTTTCTTT. This chain links TRBV18 with TRBJ1-1, with D uncertain. CDR3 length: 15 residues. The V and J ends lost 2 bases and 1 base respectively, with 11 bases between them. Per germline, CDR1 KGHSH and CDR2 LQKENI.

This clonotype was observed once. The chain is built from TRBV7-9 and TRBJ1-1; D ambiguous. CDR3 size: 13 residues. Per germline, CDR1 SEHNR and CDR2 FQNEAQ (reference sequence). V was trimmed by 6 bases and J by 7 bases, leaving 15 bases between them. CDR3 nucleotides: TGTGCCAGCAGTTTTCTCCCAGGCCTTGAAGCTTTCTTT. Its protein product is CASSFLPGLEAFF.

The V and J genes are TRBV2 and TRBJ1-5, with D possibly being TRBD1 (5 bases). CDR1 is SNHLY and CDR2 is FYNNEI in the germline V gene. Trimming left V 2 bases short and J 6 bases short, with 14 bases between. CDR3 length: 15 amino acids. The CDR3: CASSEYSRTGQPQHF. Written as DNA, the CDR3 is TGTGCCAGCAGTGAATATTCCCGCACAGGTCAGCCCCAGCATTTT.

Only a few counts were recorded for this clonotype. The V and J genes are TRBV29-1 and TRBJ2-7; the match to TRBD1 covers 9 bases. Germline loops: CDR1 SQVTM, CDR2 ANQGSEA. There are 12 residues in the CDR3. V shed 7 bases and J 3 bases; nucleotides not matched to a gene: 4. This CDR3 reads CSGVDRGYEQYF. In DNA form, the CDR3 reads TGCAGCGGGGTGGACAGGGGCTACGAGCAGTACTTC.